The present T cell receptor beta chain was sequenced within a study of T cell repertoires in cytomegalovirus infection. There are 15 residues in the CDR3. Germline V CDR1 and CDR2: MNHEY, SVGEGT. J lost 8 bases, V lost 6 bases, and 10 bases had no gene match. A word on this clonotype: What it binds is not known.

TCRdb re-derived calls from the reads in MiXCR, one entry per CDR3 protein. The sample lists approximately 770,000 distinct CDR3 sequences, about 28% occurring once. The sequencing used cultured CD8+ T cells from PBMCs, collected from culture after CMV antigen stimulation. This chain joins TRBV6-2 or TRBV6-3 and TRBJ2-1; 10 bases align to TRBD2. This clonotype was obtained from a human donor in good health (CMV status not recorded). Some clones in this sample may be carry-over from other donors' samples. The CDR3 protein is CASSPGLAAVDEQFF. Written as DNA, the CDR3 is TGTGCCAGCAGCCCTGGACTAGCGGCAGTAGATGAGCAGTTCTTC.